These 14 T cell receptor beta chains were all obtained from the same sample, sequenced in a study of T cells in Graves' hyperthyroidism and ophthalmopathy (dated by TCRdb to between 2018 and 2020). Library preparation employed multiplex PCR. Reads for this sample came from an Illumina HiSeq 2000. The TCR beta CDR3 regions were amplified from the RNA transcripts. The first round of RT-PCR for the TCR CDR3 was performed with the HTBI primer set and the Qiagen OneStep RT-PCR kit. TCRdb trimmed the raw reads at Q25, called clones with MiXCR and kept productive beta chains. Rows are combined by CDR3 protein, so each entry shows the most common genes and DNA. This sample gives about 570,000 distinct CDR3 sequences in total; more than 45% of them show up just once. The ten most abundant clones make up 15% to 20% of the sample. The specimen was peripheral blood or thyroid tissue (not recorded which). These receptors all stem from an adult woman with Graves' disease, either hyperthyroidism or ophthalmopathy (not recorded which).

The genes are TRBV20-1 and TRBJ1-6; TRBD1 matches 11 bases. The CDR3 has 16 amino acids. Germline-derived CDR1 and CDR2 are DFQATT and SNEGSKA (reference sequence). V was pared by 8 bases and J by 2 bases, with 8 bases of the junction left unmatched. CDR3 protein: CSTRDRGVPYNSPLHF. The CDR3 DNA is TGCAGTACCCGGGACAGGGGGGTACCCTATAATTCACCCCTCCACTTT.

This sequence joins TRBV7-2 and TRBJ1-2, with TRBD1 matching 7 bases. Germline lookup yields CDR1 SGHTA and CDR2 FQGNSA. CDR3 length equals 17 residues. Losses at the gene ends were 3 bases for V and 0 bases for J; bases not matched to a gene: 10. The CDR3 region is CASSLRQGGGTNYGYTF. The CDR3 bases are TGTGCCAGCAGCTTGAGACAGGGAGGGGGTACTAACTATGGCTACACCTTC.

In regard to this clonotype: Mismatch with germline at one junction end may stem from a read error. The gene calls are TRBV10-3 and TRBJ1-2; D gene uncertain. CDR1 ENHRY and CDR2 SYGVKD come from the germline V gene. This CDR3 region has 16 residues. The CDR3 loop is CASSYSSNPRYYGDTF. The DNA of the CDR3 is TGTGCCAGCAGTTACTCTAGCAACCCCCGATATTATGGCGACACCTTC.

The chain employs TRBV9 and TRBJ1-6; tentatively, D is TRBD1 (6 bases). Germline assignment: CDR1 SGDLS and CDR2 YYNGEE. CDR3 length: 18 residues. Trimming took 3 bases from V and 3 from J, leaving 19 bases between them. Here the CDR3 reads CASSATGAGRNYNSPLHF. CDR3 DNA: TGTGCCAGCAGCGCGACGGGGGCGGGACGGAACTATAATTCACCCCTCCACTTT. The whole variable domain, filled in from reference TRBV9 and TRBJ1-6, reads DSGVTQTPKHLITATGQRVTLRCSPRSGDLSVYWYQQSLDQGLQFLIQYYNGEERAKGNILERFSAQQFPDLHSELNLSSLELGDSALYFCASSATGAGRNYNSPLHFGNGTRLTVT.

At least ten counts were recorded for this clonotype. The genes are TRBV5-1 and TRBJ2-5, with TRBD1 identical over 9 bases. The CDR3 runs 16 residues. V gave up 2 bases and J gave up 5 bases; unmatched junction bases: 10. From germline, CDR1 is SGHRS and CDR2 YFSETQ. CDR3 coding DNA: TGCGCCAGCAGCTTAACCGGGACAGGGTTTGGCGAGACCCAGTACTTC. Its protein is CASSLTGTGFGETQYF. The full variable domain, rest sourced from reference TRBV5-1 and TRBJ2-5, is KAGVTQTPRYLIKTRGQQVTLSCSPISGHRSVSWYQQTPGQGLQFLFEYFSETQRNKGNFPGRFSGRQFSNSRSEMNVSTLELGDSALYLCASSLTGTGFGETQYFGPGTRLLVL.

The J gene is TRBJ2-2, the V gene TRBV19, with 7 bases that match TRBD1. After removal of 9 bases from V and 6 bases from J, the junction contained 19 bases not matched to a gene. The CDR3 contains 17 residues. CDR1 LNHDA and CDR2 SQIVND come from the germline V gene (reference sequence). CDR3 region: CASSSPNDRESAGELFF. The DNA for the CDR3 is TGTGCCAGCAGTTCACCAAACGACAGGGAGTCAGCCGGGGAGCTGTTTTTT.

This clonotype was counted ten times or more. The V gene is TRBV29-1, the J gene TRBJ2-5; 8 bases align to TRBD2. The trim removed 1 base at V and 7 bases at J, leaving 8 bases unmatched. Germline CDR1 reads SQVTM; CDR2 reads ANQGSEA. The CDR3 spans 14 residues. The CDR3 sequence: CSVEGAGDRGTQYF. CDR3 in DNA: TGCAGCGTTGAAGGAGCGGGAGATCGTGGGACCCAGTACTTC.

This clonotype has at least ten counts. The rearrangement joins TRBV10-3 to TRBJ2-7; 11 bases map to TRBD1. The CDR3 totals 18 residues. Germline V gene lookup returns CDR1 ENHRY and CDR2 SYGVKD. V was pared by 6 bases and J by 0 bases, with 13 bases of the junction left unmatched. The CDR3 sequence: CAISDRTGGHISSYEQYF. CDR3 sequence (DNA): TGTGCCATCAGCGATCGGACAGGGGGCCATATATCCTCCTACGAGCAGTACTTC.

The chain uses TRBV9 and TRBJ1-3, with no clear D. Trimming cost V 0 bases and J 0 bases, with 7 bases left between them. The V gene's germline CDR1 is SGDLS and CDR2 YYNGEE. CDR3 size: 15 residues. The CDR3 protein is CASSVGVISGNTIYF. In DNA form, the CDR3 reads TGTGCCAGCAGCGTAGGGGTGATCTCTGGAAACACCATATATTTT.

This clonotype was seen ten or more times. The CDR3: CASSFPRAPLHF. The CDR3 DNA is TGTGCCAGCAGTTTCCCCAGAGCGCCCCTCCACTTT. The genes are TRBV6-5 and TRBJ1-6; D not resolved. This CDR3 is built from 12 residues. With 4 bases removed from V and 13 bases from J, the gap between germline ends came to 11 bases. The germline gives CDR1 MNHEY, CDR2 SVGAGI.

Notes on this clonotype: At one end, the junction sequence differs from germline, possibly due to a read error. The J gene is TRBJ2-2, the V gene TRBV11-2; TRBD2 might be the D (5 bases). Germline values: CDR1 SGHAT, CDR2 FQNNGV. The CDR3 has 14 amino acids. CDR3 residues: CASSLVRATGELFF. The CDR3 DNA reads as TGCGCCAGCAGCTTAGTGAGGGCGACCGGGGAGCTGTTTTTT. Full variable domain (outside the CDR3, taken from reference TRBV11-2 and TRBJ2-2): EAGVAQSPRYKIIEKRQSVAFWCNPISGHATLYWYQQILGQGPKLLIQFQNNGVVDDSQLPKDRFSAERLKGVDSTLKIQPAKLEDSAVYLCASSLVRATGELFFGEGSRLTVL.

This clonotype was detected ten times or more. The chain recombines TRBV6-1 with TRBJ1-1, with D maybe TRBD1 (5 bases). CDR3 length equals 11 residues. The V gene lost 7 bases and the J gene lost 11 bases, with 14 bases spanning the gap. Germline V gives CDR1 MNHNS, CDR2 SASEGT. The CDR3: CASTFDRGAFF. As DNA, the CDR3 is TGTGCCAGCACCTTTGACAGAGGGGCTTTCTTT.

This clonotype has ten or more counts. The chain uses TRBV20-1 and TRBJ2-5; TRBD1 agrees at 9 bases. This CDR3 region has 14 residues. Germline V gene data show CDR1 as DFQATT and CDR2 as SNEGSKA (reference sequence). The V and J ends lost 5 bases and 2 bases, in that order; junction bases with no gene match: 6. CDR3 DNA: TGCAGTGCTGGGGGGGGGACAGGGCAAGAGACCCAGTACTTC. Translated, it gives CSAGGGTGQETQYF.

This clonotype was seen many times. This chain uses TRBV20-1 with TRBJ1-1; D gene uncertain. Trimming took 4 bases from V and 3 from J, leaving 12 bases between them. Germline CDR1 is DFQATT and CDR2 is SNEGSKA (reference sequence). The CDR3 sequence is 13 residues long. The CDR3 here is CSAKRVFDTEAFF. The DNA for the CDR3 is TGCAGTGCTAAAAGGGTTTTTGACACTGAAGCTTTCTTT.